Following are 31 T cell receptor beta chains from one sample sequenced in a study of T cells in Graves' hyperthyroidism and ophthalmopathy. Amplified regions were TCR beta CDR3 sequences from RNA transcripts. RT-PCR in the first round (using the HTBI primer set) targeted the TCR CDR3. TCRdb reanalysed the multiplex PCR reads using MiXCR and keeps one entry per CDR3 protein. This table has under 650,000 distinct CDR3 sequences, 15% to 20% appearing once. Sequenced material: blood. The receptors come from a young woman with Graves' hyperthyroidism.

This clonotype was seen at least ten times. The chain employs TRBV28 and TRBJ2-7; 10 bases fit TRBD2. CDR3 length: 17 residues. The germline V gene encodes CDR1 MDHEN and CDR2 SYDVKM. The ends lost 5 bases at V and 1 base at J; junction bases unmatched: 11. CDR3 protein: CASSASALAGVSYEQYF. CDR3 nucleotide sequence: TGTGCCAGCAGTGCCTCCGCCCTAGCGGGAGTATCCTACGAGCAGTACTTC.

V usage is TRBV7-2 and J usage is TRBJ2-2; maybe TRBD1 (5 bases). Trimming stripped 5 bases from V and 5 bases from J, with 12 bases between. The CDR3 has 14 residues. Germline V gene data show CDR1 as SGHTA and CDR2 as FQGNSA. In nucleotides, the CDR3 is TGTGCCAGCAGCACATTAGGGGAAACCGGGGAGCTGTTTTTT. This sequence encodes CASSTLGETGELFF.

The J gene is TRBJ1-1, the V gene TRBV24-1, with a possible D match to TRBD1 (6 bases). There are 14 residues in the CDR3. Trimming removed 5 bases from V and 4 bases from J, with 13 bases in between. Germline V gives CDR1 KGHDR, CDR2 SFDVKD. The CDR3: CATSVQGRGTEAFF. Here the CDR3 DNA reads TGTGCCACCAGTGTTCAGGGGAGGGGCACTGAAGCTTTCTTT.

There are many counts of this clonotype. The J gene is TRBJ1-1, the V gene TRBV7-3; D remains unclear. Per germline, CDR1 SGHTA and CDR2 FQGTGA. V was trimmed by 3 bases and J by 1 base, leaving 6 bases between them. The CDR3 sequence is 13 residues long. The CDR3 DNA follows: TGTGCCAGCAGCTTGTGGGAGAACACTGAAGCTTTCTTT. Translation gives CASSLWENTEAFF. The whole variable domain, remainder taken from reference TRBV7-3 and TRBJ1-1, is GAGVSQTPSNKVTEKGKYVELRCDPISGHTALYWYRQSLGQGPEFLIYFQGTGAADDSGLPNDRFFAVRPEGSVSTLKIQRTERGDSAVYLCASSLWENTEAFFGQGTRLTVV.

As DNA, the CDR3 is TGTGCCAGCAGCGTAGGAACGGGAGTAAGTGGAAGGGACGAGCAGTACTTC. Translating it yields CASSVGTGVSGRDEQYF. The gene calls are TRBV9 and TRBJ2-7; D perhaps matches TRBD2 (6 bases). The germline CDR1 and CDR2 sequences are SGDLS and YYNGEE. Trimming shortened V by 0 bases and J by 5 bases, and 21 bases separated the two germline ends. The CDR3 totals 17 residues.

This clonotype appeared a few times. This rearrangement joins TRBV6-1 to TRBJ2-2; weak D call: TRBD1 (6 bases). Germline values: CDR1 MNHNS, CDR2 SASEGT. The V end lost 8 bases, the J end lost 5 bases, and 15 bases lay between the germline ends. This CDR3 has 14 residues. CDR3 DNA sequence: TGTGCCAGCCCACAGGGTTTCGGGACCGGGGAGCTGTTTTTT. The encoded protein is CASPQGFGTGELFF.

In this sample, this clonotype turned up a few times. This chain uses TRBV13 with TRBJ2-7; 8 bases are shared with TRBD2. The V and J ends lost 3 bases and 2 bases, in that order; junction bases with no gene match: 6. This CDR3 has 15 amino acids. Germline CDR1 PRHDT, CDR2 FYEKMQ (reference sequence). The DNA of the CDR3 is TGTGCCAGCAGCTTGGGCGGGAGGAGGGCCTACGAGCAGTACTTC. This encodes CASSLGGRRAYEQYF.

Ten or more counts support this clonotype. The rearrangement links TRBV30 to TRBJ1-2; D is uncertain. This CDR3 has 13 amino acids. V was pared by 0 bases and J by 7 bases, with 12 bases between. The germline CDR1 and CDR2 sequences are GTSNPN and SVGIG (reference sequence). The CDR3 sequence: CAWSVGRNFGYTF. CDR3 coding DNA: TGTGCCTGGAGTGTTGGGCGTAATTTTGGCTACACCTTC.

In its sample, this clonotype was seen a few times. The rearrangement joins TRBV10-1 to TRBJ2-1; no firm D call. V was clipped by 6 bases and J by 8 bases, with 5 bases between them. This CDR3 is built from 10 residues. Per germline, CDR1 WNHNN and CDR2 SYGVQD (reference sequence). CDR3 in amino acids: CASRWDEQFF. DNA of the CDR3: TGCGCCAGCAGATGGGATGAGCAGTTCTTC.

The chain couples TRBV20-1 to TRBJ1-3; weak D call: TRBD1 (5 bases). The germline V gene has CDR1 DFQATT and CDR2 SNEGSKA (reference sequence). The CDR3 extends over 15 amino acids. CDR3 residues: CSFSTGGSFGNTIYF. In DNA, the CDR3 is TGCAGCTTCTCTACCGGGGGTTCCTTTGGAAACACCATATATTTT.

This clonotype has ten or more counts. The CDR3 DNA reads TGTGCCAGCAGCGCCGGACAGACTAATCAGCCCCAGCATTTT. Its protein product is CASSAGQTNQPQHF. V and J are TRBV7-6 and TRBJ1-5; a possible D gene is TRBD1 (6 bases). The CDR3 totals 14 residues. Germline-derived CDR1 and CDR2 are SGHVS and FNYEAQ. V lost 5 bases to trimming and J lost 4 bases, with 12 bases between them.

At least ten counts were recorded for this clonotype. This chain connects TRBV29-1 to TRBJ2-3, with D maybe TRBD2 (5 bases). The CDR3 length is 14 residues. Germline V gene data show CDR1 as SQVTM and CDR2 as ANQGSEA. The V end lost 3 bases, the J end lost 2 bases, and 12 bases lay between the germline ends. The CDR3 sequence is CSVDEGDITDTQYF. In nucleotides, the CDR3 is TGCAGCGTTGATGAGGGAGACATCACAGATACGCAGTATTTT.

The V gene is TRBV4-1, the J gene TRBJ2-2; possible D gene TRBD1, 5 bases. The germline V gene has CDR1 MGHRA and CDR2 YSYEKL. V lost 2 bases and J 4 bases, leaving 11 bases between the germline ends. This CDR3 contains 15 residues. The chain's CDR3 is CASSQFAQVTGELFF. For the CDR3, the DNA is TGCGCCAGCAGCCAATTTGCACAGGTCACCGGGGAGCTGTTTTTT.

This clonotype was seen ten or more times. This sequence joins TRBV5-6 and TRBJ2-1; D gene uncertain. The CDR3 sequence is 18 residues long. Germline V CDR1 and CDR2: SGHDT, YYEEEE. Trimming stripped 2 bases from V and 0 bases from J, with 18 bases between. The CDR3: CASSFNPLGVYSYNEQFF. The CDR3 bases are TGTGCCAGCAGCTTTAACCCATTGGGCGTATACTCCTACAATGAGCAGTTCTTC.

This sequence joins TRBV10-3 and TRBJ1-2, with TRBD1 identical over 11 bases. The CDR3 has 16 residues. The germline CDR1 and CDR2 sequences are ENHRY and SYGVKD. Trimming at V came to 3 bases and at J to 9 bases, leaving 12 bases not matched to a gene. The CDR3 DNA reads TGTGCCATCAGTGAAGCGGACAGGGGGCGCGTAGGAAGCTACACCTTC. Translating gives CAISEADRGRVGSYTF.

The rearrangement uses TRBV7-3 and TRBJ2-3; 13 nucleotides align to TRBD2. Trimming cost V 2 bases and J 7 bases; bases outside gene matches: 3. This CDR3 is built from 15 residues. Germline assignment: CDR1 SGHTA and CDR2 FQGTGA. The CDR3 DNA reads TGTGCCAGCAGCTTAGGGGGGACTAGCGGGAATACGCAGTATTTT. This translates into CASSLGGTSGNTQYF.

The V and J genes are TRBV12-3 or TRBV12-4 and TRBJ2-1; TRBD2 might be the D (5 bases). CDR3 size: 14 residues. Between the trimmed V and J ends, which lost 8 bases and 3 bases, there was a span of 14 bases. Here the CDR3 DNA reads TGTGCCAGCCAACCTGGACTGGTCTACAATGAGCAGTTCTTC. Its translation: CASQPGLVYNEQFF.

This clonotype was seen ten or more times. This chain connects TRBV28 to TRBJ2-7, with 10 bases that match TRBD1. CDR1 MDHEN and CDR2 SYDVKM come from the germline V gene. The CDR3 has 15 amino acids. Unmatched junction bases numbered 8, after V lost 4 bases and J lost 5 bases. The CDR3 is CASSYLGQGFHEQYF. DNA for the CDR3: TGTGCCAGCAGTTACTTGGGACAGGGGTTCCACGAGCAGTACTTC.

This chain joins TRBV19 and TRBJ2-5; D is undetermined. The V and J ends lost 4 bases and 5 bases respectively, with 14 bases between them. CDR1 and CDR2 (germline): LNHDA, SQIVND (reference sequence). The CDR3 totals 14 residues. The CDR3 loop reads CASSRLNFEETQYF. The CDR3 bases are TGTGCCAGTAGTAGACTGAATTTCGAGGAGACCCAGTACTTC.

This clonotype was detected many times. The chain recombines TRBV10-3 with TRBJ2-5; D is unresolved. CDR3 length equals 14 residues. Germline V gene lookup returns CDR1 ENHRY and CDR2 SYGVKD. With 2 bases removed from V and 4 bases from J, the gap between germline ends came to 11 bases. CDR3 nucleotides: TGTGCCATCAGTGAGCTTACTGGTGGAGAGACCCAGTACTTC. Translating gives CAISELTGGETQYF.

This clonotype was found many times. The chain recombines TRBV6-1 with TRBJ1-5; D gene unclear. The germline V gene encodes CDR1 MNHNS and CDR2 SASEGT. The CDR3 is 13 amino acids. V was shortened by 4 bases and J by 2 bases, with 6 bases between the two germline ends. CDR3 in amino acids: CASSGYGNQPQHF. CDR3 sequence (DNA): TGTGCCAGCAGTGGTTATGGCAATCAGCCCCAGCATTTT.

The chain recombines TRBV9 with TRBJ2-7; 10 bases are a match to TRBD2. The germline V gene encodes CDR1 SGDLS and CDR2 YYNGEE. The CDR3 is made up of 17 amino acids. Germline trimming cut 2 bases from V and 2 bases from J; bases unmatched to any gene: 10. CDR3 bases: TGTGCCAGCAGCGTCAGACTAGCGGGTGGCAGCCCCTACGAGCAGTACTTC. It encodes CASSVRLAGGSPYEQYF.

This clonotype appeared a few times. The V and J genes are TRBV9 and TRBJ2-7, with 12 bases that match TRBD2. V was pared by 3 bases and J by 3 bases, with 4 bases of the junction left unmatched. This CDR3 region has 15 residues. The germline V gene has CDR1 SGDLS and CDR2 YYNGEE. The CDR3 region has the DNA TGTGCCAGCAGCGGGACTAGCGGGACGATCTACGAGCAGTACTTC. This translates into CASSGTSGTIYEQYF.

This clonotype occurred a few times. DNA for the CDR3: TGTGCCAGCAGCGCGGCAGGGTCGCGCAATCAGCCCCAGCATTTT. Its translation: CASSAAGSRNQPQHF. V usage is TRBV9 and J usage is TRBJ1-5; possibly TRBD1 for D (5 bases). This CDR3 comprises 15 residues. V dropped 3 bases and J dropped 2 bases, with 12 bases sitting between them. Per germline, CDR1 SGDLS and CDR2 YYNGEE.

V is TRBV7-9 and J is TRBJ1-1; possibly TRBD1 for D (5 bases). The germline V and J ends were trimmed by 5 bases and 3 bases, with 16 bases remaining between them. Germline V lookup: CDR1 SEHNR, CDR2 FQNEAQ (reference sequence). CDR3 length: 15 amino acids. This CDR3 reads CASSLTGTQDTEAFF. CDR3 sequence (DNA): TGTGCCAGCAGCCTTACCGGGACTCAAGACACTGAAGCTTTCTTT.

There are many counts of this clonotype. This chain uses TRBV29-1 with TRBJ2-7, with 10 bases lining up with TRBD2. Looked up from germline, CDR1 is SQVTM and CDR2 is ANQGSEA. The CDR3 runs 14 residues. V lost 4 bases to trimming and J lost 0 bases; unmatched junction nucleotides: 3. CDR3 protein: CSVVLAGFSYEQYF. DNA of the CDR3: TGCAGCGTTGTACTAGCGGGATTCTCCTACGAGCAGTACTTC.

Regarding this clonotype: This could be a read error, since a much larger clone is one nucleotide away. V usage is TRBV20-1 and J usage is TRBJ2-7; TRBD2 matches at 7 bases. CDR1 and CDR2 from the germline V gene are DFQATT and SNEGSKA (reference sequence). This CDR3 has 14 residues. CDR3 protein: CSAERDGSSYEQCF. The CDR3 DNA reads TGCAGTGCCGAGCGGGACGGGAGCTCCTACGAGCAGTGCTTC.

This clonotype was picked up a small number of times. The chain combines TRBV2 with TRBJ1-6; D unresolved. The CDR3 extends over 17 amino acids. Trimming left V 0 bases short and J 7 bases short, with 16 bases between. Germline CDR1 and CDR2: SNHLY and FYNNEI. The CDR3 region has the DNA TGTGCCAGCAGTGAAGCCTTAGGAGGGCCGCAAAATTCACCCCTCCACTTT. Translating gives CASSEALGGPQNSPLHF. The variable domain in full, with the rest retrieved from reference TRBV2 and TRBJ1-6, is EPEVTQTPSHQVTQMGQEVILRCVPISNHLYFYWYRQILGQKVEFLVSFYNNEISEKSEIFDDQFSVERPDGSNFTLKIRSTKLEDSAMYFCASSEALGGPQNSPLHFGNGTRLTVT.

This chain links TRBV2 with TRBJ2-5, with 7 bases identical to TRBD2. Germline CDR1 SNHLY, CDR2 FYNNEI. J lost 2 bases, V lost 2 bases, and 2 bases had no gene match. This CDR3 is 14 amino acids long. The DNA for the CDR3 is TGTGCCAGCAGTGAACCTAGCGGACAAGAGACCCAGTACTTC. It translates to CASSEPSGQETQYF.

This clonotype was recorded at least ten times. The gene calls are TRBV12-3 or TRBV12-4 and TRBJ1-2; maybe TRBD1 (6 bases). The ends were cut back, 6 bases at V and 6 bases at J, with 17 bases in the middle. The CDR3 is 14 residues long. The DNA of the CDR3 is TGTGCCAGCAGCTCACAACAGGGCCGGAATGGCTACACCTTC. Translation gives CASSSQQGRNGYTF.

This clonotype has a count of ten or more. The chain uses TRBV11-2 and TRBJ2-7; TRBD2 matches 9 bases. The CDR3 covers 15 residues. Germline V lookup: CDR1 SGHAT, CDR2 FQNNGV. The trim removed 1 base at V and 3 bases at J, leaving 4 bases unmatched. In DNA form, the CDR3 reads TGTGCCAGCAGCTTAGTACCAGCGGGGGGCTACGAGCAGTACTTC. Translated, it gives CASSLVPAGGYEQYF.